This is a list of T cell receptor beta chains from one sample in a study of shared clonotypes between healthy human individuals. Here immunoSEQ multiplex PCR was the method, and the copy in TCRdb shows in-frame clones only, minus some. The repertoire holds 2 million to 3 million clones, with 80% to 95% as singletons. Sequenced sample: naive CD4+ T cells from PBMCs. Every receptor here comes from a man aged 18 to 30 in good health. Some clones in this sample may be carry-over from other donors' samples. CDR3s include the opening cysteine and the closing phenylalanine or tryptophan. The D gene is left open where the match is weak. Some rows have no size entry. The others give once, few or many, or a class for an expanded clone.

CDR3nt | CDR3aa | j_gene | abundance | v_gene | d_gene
TGTGCCAGCAGTTCATTCCGGGACACCGGCCTTGGCTACACCTTC | CASSSFRDTGLGYTF | TRBJ1-2 | once | TRBV28 | .
TGTGCCAGCAGCTACCCCCCCACAGGTCATCTCAATGAGCAGTTCTTC | CASSYPPTGHLNEQFF | TRBJ2-1 | . | TRBV7-2 | .
TGTGCCAGCTCCACTGACGTTAACTACGAGCAGTACTTC | CASSTDVNYEQYF | TRBJ2-7 | . | TRBV9 | .
TGTGCCAGCAGCCCTACTCAGGGGGCGCGAGGCTATGGCTACACCTTC | CASSPTQGARGYGYTF | TRBJ1-2 | . | TRBV11-2 | TRBD1
TGTGCCAGCAGCGTAGAGGCAGGGAGTGATTACGAGCAGTACTTC | CASSVEAGSDYEQYF | TRBJ2-7 | . | TRBV9 | .
TGTGCCAGCAGCCGATATAACGTCGCGGACACTGAAGCTTTCTTT | CASSRYNVADTEAFF | TRBJ1-1 | . | TRBV7-9 | .
TGTGCCAGCAGCTCCCTAAGAGCAGATACGCAGTATTTT | CASSSLRADTQYF | TRBJ2-3 | . | TRBV5-4 | .
TGTGCCAGCAGTATTTACGAGCAGTACTTC | CASSIYEQYF | TRBJ2-7 | . | TRBV2 | .
TGTGCCACAAGAGACAGAAATAGCAATCAGCCCCAGCATTTT | CATRDRNSNQPQHF | TRBJ1-5 | . | TRBV28 | .
TGTGCCAGCCATAACGAAGGGGGAGCTTTCTTT | CASHNEGGAFF | TRBJ1-1 | . | TRBV2 | .
TGCGCCAGCAGCCAAGAAACAACCCTAGCGGGAGGGCTTGAGCAGTTCTTC | CASSQETTLAGGLEQFF | TRBJ2-1 | . | TRBV4-3 | TRBD2
TGTGCCAGCAGCTTACAAAGAATGAACACCGGGGAGCTGTTTTTT | CASSLQRMNTGELFF | TRBJ2-2 | . | TRBV7-2 | .
TGTGCCAGCAGCAATCTAGCGGGAGCCCCCTCAGATACGCAGTATTTT | CASSNLAGAPSDTQYF | TRBJ2-3 | . | TRBV21-1 | .
TGTGCCAGCAGGCCGGGACCGGGCACAGATACGCAGTATTTT | CASRPGPGTDTQYF | TRBJ2-3 | . | TRBV6-1 | .
TGTGCCAGCAGTGCGGGGATCGGCGGCACTGAAGCTTTCTTT | CASSAGIGGTEAFF | TRBJ1-1 | . | TRBV2 | .
TGTGCCAGTAGTATAGGTCGACAGGGGCCGATGAACACTGAAGCTTTCTTT | CASSIGRQGPMNTEAFF | TRBJ1-1 | . | TRBV19 | TRBD1
TGTGCCAGTACCCTTGGGCATCAGAGTGAGCCCCAGCATTTT | CASTLGHQSEPQHF | TRBJ1-5 | few | TRBV19 | .
TGTGCCAGCAGCTTACTAGGGAGGAGGAATGAGCAGTTCTTC | CASSLLGRRNEQFF | TRBJ2-1 | once | TRBV11-2 | .
TGTGCCAGCAGCGTAGGTTCCCTAAATGAAAAACTGTTTTTT | CASSVGSLNEKLFF | TRBJ1-4 | . | TRBV9 | .
TGTGCCAGCAGCGTGGGAGGAATTAACTATGGCTACACCTTC | CASSVGGINYGYTF | TRBJ1-2 | . | TRBV9 | .
TGTGCCATCGCCGACAGGGGGCCGGACTATGGCTACACCTTC | CAIADRGPDYGYTF | TRBJ1-2 | once | TRBV10-3 | TRBD1
TGCGCCAGCAGCCCGGTCGCCCAAGAGAAGCAGTACTTC | CASSPVAQEKQYF | TRBJ2-7 | . | TRBV5-1 | .
TGCGCCAGCAGCCAAGGACAGGCCTACTATAGCAATCAGCCCCAGCATTTT | CASSQGQAYYSNQPQHF | TRBJ1-5 | . | TRBV4-3 | .
TGCAGCGTTGAAGAGCGGACTAGCGGGAGCAATGGGGTAAATGAGCAGTTCTTC | CSVEERTSGSNGVNEQFF | TRBJ2-1 | . | TRBV29-1 | TRBD2
TGTGCCACCGGGGAGGGCCCTGAGGGCGAGCAGTACTTC | CATGEGPEGEQYF | TRBJ2-7 | . | TRBV28 | TRBD2
TGTGCCAGCACTCCTGGGAGGGGGCGAGCTCCTGGCTACACCTTC | CASTPGRGRAPGYTF | TRBJ1-2 | . | TRBV7-8 | TRBD1
TGTGCCAGCAGTTTAGCGACAGGGGGCAATCAGCCCCAGCATTTT | CASSLATGGNQPQHF | TRBJ1-5 | . | TRBV28 | TRBD1
TGTGCCAGCAGTTTATTAGGGGTGGAGACCCAGTACTTC | CASSLLGVETQYF | TRBJ2-5 | . | TRBV28 | .
TGTGCCAGCAGTTTGTTGGGGGCTACCGGCTACGAGCAGTACTTC | CASSLLGATGYEQYF | TRBJ2-7 | . | TRBV28 | .
TGTGCCAGTAGTTTGAGACGACAGGGGAGGTACGAGCAGTACTTC | CASSLRRQGRYEQYF | TRBJ2-7 | . | TRBV19 | TRBD1
TGTGCCAGCAGGGCACAGGGGGCGAGCACTGAAGCTTTCTTT | CASRAQGASTEAFF | TRBJ1-1 | few | TRBV6-5 | TRBD1
TGTGCCAGCAGCGTCGCAGGGGAGGGCTATGGCTACACCTTC | CASSVAGEGYGYTF | TRBJ1-2 | . | TRBV9 | .
TGCGCCAGCAGCTTGGGGGTGGCGGGAGACCCCTACGAGCAGTACTTC | CASSLGVAGDPYEQYF | TRBJ2-7 | . | TRBV5-1 | TRBD2
TGTGCCAGCAGCCACCCGACCGCTAATCCCCATCAGCCCCAGCATTTT | CASSHPTANPHQPQHF | TRBJ1-5 | . | TRBV4-2 | .
TGTGCCAGCAGCTTTGGGTTCTCCGGTGGCTACACCTTC | CASSFGFSGGYTF | TRBJ1-2 | . | TRBV7-2 | .
TGTGCCAGCAGCCCGCGTCGTCTCGGTGGCTACACCTTC | CASSPRRLGGYTF | TRBJ1-2 | . | TRBV27 | .
TGCGCCAGCAGCCCTCCTAGCGGACCTAATGAGCAGTTCTTC | CASSPPSGPNEQFF | TRBJ2-1 | once | TRBV5-1 | TRBD2
TGTGCCAGCAGTGGACAGGCGAACACTGAAGCTTTCTTT | CASSGQANTEAFF | TRBJ1-1 | . | TRBV2 | .
TGCGCCAGCAGCGGGACCGACAAAGAGACCCAGTACTTC | CASSGTDKETQYF | TRBJ2-5 | . | TRBV5-1 | .
TGTGCCTGGAGGGCAGAAGAGACCCAGTACTTC | CAWRAEETQYF | TRBJ2-5 | . | TRBV30 | .
TGTGCCAGCAGATCCCCTTTCACCTTC | CASRSPFTF | TRBJ1-2 | few | TRBV6-6 | .
TGTGCCAGCAGTCCAGCGGGAGATCCCTCCTACGAGCAGTACTTC | CASSPAGDPSYEQYF | TRBJ2-7 | . | TRBV28 | TRBD2